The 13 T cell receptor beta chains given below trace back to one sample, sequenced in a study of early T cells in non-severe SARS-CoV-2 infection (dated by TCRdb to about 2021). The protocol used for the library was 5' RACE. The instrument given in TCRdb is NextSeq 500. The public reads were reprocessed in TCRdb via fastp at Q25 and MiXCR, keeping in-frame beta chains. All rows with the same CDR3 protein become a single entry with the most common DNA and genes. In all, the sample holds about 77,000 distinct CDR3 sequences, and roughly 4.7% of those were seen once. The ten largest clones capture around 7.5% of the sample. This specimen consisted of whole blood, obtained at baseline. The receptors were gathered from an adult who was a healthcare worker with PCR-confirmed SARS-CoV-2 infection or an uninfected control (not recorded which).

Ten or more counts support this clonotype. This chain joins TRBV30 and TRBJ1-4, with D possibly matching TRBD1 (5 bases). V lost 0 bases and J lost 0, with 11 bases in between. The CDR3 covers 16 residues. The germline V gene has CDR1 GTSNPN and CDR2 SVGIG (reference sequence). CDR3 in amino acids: CAWSVLDSSTNEKLFF. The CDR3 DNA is TGTGCCTGGAGTGTGCTTGACAGTTCAACTAATGAAAAACTGTTTTTT.

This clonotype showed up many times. The CDR3: CASSVGQGAMNTEAFF. The CDR3, as DNA: TGTGCCAGCAGCGTGGGACAGGGGGCAATGAACACTGAAGCTTTCTTT. This rearrangement joins TRBV5-6 to TRBJ1-1; TRBD1 matches at 12 bases. V lost 4 bases, J lost 0 bases, and 4 bases stayed unmatched. Germline V gene sequence: CDR1 SGHDT, CDR2 YYEEEE. The CDR3 extends over 16 amino acids.

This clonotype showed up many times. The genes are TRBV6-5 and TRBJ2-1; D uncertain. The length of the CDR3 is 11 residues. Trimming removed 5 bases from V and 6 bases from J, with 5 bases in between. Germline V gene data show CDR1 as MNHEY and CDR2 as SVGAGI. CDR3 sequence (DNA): TGTGCCAGCAGTGCCCCCAATGAGCAGTTCTTC. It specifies CASSAPNEQFF.

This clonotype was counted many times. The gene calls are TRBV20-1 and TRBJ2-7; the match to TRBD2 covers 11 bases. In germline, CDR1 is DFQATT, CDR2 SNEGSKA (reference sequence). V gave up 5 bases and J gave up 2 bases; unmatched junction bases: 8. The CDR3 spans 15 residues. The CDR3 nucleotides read TGCAGTGCTCATCCCCAGGGACTAGCGGCCTACGAGCAGTACTTC. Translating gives CSAHPQGLAAYEQYF.

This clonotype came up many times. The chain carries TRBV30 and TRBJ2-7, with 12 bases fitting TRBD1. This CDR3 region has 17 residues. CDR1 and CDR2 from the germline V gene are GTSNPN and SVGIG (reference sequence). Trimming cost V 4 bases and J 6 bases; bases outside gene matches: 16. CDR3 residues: CAWTNPGGGQGACEQYF. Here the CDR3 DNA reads TGTGCCTGGACCAACCCTGGGGGGGGACAGGGGGCTTGCGAGCAGTACTTC.

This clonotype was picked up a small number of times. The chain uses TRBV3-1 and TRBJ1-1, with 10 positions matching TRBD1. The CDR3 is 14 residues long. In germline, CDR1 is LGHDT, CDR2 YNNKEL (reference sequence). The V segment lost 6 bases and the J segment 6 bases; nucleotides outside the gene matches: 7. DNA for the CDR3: TGTGCCAGCAGGACCGGGACAGGGGTCGCTGAAGCTTTCTTT. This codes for CASRTGTGVAEAFF.

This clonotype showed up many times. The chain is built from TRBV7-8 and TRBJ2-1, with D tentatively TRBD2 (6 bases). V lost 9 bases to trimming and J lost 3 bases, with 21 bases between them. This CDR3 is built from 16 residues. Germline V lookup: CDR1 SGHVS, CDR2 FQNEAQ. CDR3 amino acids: CASELYPSADYNEQFF. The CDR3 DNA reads TGTGCCAGTGAACTCTACCCTAGCGCCGACTACAATGAGCAGTTCTTC.

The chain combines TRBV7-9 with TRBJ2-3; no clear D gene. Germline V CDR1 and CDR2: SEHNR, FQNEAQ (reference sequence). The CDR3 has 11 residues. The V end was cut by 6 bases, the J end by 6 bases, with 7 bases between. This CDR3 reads CASREGDTQYF. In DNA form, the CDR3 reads TGTGCCAGCAGGGAAGGCGATACGCAGTATTTT.

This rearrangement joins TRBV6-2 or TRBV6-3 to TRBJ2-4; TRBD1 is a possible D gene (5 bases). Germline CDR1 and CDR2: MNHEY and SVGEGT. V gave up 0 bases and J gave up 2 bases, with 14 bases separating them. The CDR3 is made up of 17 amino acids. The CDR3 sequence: CASSYSFRGQTKNIQYF. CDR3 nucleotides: TGTGCCAGCAGTTACTCGTTTAGGGGTCAGACCAAAAACATTCAGTACTTC.

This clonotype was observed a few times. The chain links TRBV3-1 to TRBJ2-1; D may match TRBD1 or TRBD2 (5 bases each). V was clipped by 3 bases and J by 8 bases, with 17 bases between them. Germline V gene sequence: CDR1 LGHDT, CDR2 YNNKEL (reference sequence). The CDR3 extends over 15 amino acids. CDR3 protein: CASSQGPVGTDEQFF. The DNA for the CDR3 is TGTGCCAGCAGCCAGGGGCCCGTGGGGACCGATGAGCAGTTCTTC.

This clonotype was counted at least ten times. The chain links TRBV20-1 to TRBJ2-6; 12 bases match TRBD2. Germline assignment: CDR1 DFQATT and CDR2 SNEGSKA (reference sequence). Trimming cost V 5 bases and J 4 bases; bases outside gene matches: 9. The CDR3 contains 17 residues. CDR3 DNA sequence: TGCAGTGCTGCACTAGCGGGAGGTTTATCAGGGGCCAACGTCCTGACTTTC. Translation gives CSAALAGGLSGANVLTF.

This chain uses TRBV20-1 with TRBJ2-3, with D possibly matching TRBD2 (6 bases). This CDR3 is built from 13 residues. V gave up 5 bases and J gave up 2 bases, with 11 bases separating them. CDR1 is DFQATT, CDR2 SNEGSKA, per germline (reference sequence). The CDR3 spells CSASRTTTDTQYF. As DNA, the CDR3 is TGCAGTGCTTCCCGGACTACCACAGATACGCAGTATTTT.

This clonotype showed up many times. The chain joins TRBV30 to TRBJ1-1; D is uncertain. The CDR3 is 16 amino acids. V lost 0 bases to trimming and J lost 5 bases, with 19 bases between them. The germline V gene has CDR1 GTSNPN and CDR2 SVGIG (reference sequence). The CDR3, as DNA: TGTGCCTGGAGTGTACAGCTGACCGCCAGGAGAACTGAAGCTTTCTTT. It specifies CAWSVQLTARRTEAFF.